This record concerns one T cell receptor (beta chain) sequence. Germline and junction disagree at one end, which may indicate a read error. Data came from immunoSEQ multiplex PCR; TCRdb stores just in-frame clones and leaves some out. The sample has tens of thousands of clones; around nine tenths are singletons. The data are from a study of blood T cell repertoires in COVID-19. The CDR3 spans 17 residues. The germline V gene has CDR1 SSHAT and CDR2 FNYEAQ (reference sequence). The sample comprised peripheral blood. The chain is built from TRBV7-7 and TRBJ2-2; 8 nucleotides align to TRBD1. This receptor was taken from a man aged 50 to 60 with active COVID-19. The CDR3 DNA is TGTGCTAGCAGCTTCCTTACGGGTACAGGGGGCACCGGGGAGCTGTTTTTT. Translating gives CASSFLTGTGGTGELFF.